The rows below give T cell receptor beta chains drawn from one sample of a study of T-cell memory formation after mild COVID-19. Each CDR3 protein is one row after TCRdb ran MiXCR on the 5' RACE reads. The table lists about 40,000 distinct CDR3 sequences, more than 9.5% of them singletons. The sample was PBMCs or a T cell subset sorted from them (not recorded which). These receptors were obtained from a man aged 18-30 years who had mild COVID-19 (a few samples of this study predate the infection). Cell type and time point are not known. Both conserved end residues are part of each CDR3. Fields, in order: D gene, J gene, V gene, clone size, CDR3 DNA, CDR3 protein. A D gene is named only where the DNA matches it firmly. A clone size is listed for some rows: how often the clone was seen (once, few, many), or a class if it is expanded.

D: TRBD2; J: TRBJ2-1; V: TRBV2; size: NA; DNA: TGTGCCAGCAGTCGGGACTACTACAATGAGCAGTTCTTC; CDR3: CASSRDYYNEQFF
D: NA; J: TRBJ1-2; V: TRBV11-2; size: many; DNA: TGTGCCAGCAGCTGGACTCAGACTTATAACTATGGCTACACCTTC; CDR3: CASSWTQTYNYGYTF
D: NA; J: TRBJ2-7; V: TRBV7-2; size: NA; DNA: TGTGCCAGCACCCAGGCGTACGAGCAGTACTTC; CDR3: CASTQAYEQYF
D: NA; J: TRBJ1-2; V: TRBV6-2/TRBV6-3; size: many; DNA: TGTGCCAGCAGATTATTGGGGGTATCGGACTATGGCTACACCTTC; CDR3: CASRLLGVSDYGYTF
D: TRBD1; J: TRBJ1-2; V: TRBV29-1; size: NA; DNA: TGCAGCGTTGCCAAGTCCGGGACAGGGTCTTATGGCTACACCTTC; CDR3: CSVAKSGTGSYGYTF
D: TRBD2; J: TRBJ2-3; V: TRBV18; size: NA; DNA: TGTGCCAGCTCACCGAGACTAGCGGGGGGACCTAGCACAGATACGCAGTATTTT; CDR3: CASSPRLAGGPSTDTQYF
D: NA; J: TRBJ2-7; V: TRBV29-1; size: many; DNA: TGCAGCGTTGAATTACGGGATAACGAGCAGTACTTC; CDR3: CSVELRDNEQYF
D: TRBD1; J: TRBJ2-5; V: TRBV25-1; size: many; DNA: TGTGCCAGCAGTGAATATAAGGGACAGGGGGTAAGGGCACAGACCCAGTACTTC; CDR3: CASSEYKGQGVRAQTQYF
D: NA; J: TRBJ1-1; V: TRBV12-3/TRBV12-4; size: few; DNA: TGTGCCAGCAGTTTTTCGGCAGGTTATACAGCTTTCTTT; CDR3: CASSFSAGYTAFF
D: NA; J: TRBJ1-1; V: TRBV12-3/TRBV12-4; size: many; DNA: TGTGCCAGCAGTCCCCTCGGGGTCACTGAAGCTTTCTTT; CDR3: CASSPLGVTEAFF
D: TRBD1; J: TRBJ2-1; V: TRBV4-3; size: many; DNA: TGCGCCAGCAGCCAAGAGGGCTACAGGGGGCTGGCCTACAATGAGCAGTTCTTC; CDR3: CASSQEGYRGLAYNEQFF
D: TRBD2; J: TRBJ2-3; V: TRBV7-7; size: many; DNA: TGTGCTAGCAGCTTGGGGGGGACTATCACAGATACGCAGTATTTT; CDR3: CASSLGGTITDTQYF
D: NA; J: TRBJ1-2; V: TRBV27; size: many; DNA: TGTGCCAGCAGCAAGGGCAATGGCTACACCTTC; CDR3: CASSKGNGYTF
D: NA; J: TRBJ2-7; V: TRBV5-5; size: many; DNA: TGTGCCAGCAGCCAAACCGGGACGGTCTACGAGCAGTACTTC; CDR3: CASSQTGTVYEQYF
D: NA; J: TRBJ1-2; V: TRBV12-3/TRBV12-4; size: many; DNA: TGTGCCAGCAGTTTAGTCAGGGGATCCTATGGCTACACCTTC; CDR3: CASSLVRGSYGYTF
D: TRBD1; J: TRBJ2-1; V: TRBV25-1; size: many; DNA: TGTGCCACCAGCCCGGGACAGGGGTACAATGAGCAGTTCTTC; CDR3: CATSPGQGYNEQFF
D: NA; J: TRBJ2-1; V: TRBV2; size: many; DNA: TGTGCCAGCAGTCGTGACTGGACCGTTTTGGATGAGCAGTTCTTC; CDR3: CASSRDWTVLDEQFF
D: NA; J: TRBJ2-1; V: TRBV20-1; size: NA; DNA: TGCAGTGCCCCGCCCCCGGGGTATCATGAGCAGTTCTTC; CDR3: CSAPPPGYHEQFF
D: NA; J: TRBJ1-1; V: TRBV4-3; size: many; DNA: TGCGCCAGCAGCCAAGAAAAGACGGAGTCGAACACTGAAGCTTTCTTT; CDR3: CASSQEKTESNTEAFF
D: NA; J: TRBJ1-2; V: TRBV12-3/TRBV12-4; size: NA; DNA: TGTGCCAGCAGTTTAGCCCGCGGACAAGCAAACTATGGCTACACCTTC; CDR3: CASSLARGQANYGYTF
D: TRBD2; J: TRBJ2-3; V: TRBV5-1; size: many; DNA: TGCGCCAGCAGCTTGGATCCGGGACTAGCAACAGATACGCAGTATTTT; CDR3: CASSLDPGLATDTQYF
D: TRBD2; J: TRBJ2-1; V: TRBV9; size: many; DNA: TGTGCCAGCACGACTAGCGGGGGGGACAATGAGCAGTTCTTC; CDR3: CASTTSGGDNEQFF
D: NA; J: TRBJ2-3; V: TRBV3-1; size: NA; DNA: TGTGCCAGCAGCCTATCCGGGACCGGAGTCACAGATACGCAGTATTTT; CDR3: CASSLSGTGVTDTQYF
D: TRBD1; J: TRBJ2-3; V: TRBV29-1; size: many; DNA: TGCAGCGTTGAAGATTCTCGACAGGGGGCTGGGGATACGCAGTATTTT; CDR3: CSVEDSRQGAGDTQYF
D: TRBD2; J: TRBJ2-1; V: TRBV7-9; size: NA; DNA: TGTGCCAGCAGTTATCCCGGGACTAGTTACAATGAGCAGTTCTTC; CDR3: CASSYPGTSYNEQFF
D: NA; J: TRBJ2-1; V: TRBV11-2; size: NA; DNA: TGTGCCAGCAGCTTCGGGATAGCGGACAATGAGCAGTTCTTC; CDR3: CASSFGIADNEQFF
D: NA; J: TRBJ1-5; V: TRBV30; size: few; DNA: TGTGCCTGGAGTGTAGCCAGCAATCAGCCCCAGCATTTT; CDR3: CAWSVASNQPQHF
D: NA; J: TRBJ2-1; V: TRBV20-1; size: NA; DNA: TGCAGTGCTACTCGCAGGGGATCGGGGAACAATGAGCAGTTCTTC; CDR3: CSATRRGSGNNEQFF
D: NA; J: TRBJ1-6; V: TRBV10-2; size: NA; DNA: TGCGCCAGCAGTGAACCGTCGACAGGCTTGGTCTTGGATTCACCCCTCCACTTT; CDR3: CASSEPSTGLVLDSPLHF
D: NA; J: TRBJ1-1; V: TRBV28; size: NA; DNA: TGTGCCAGCAGTACTACAGCAGATAAGAAAGCTTTCTTT; CDR3: CASSTTADKKAFF
D: NA; J: TRBJ2-7; V: TRBV5-4; size: few; DNA: TGTGCCAGCAGCTTGGGTTCGCCTTACGAGCAGTACTTC; CDR3: CASSLGSPYEQYF
D: NA; J: TRBJ1-1; V: TRBV7-6; size: many; DNA: TGTGCCAGCAGCCAAGACCAGGGCACTGAAGCTTTCTTT; CDR3: CASSQDQGTEAFF
D: NA; J: TRBJ2-2; V: TRBV7-2; size: many; DNA: TGTGCCAGCAGCTTAAACCTAGGCGGGGAGCTGTTTTTT; CDR3: CASSLNLGGELFF
D: NA; J: TRBJ2-2; V: TRBV9; size: many; DNA: TGTGCCAGCAGCGTAGTACCAGGGCTCACCGGGGAGCTGTTTTTT; CDR3: CASSVVPGLTGELFF
D: NA; J: TRBJ2-1; V: TRBV5-1; size: NA; DNA: TGCGCCAGCAGCTTGCGTGTCACTTACAATGAGCAGTTCTTC; CDR3: CASSLRVTYNEQFF
D: TRBD2; J: TRBJ2-2; V: TRBV20-1; size: many; DNA: TGCAGTGCAAAGCTAGCGGGGGGTACCGGGGAGCTGTTTTTT; CDR3: CSAKLAGGTGELFF
D: NA; J: TRBJ1-6; V: TRBV7-2; size: NA; DNA: TGTGCCAGCAGCTCGCCGGGACGCCGGCGGGATTCACCCCTCCACTTT; CDR3: CASSSPGRRRDSPLHF
D: NA; J: TRBJ1-3; V: TRBV7-2; size: many; DNA: TGTGCCAGCAGCTTAGGATCAGGGAACGGAAACACCATATATTTT; CDR3: CASSLGSGNGNTIYF
D: NA; J: TRBJ1-2; V: TRBV28; size: NA; DNA: TGTGCCAGCAGTTTCCCAGGGGCGCTCCGGGGCTACACCTTC; CDR3: CASSFPGALRGYTF
D: NA; J: TRBJ2-1; V: TRBV4-2; size: many; DNA: TGTGCCAGCAGCCAAGATATGGGGGAAGGCAATGAGCAGTTCTTC; CDR3: CASSQDMGEGNEQFF
D: NA; J: TRBJ2-3; V: TRBV2; size: many; DNA: TGTGCCAGCACCAAAAGGATTCAGTCCAGCACAGATACGCAGTATTTT; CDR3: CASTKRIQSSTDTQYF
D: TRBD2; J: TRBJ2-5; V: TRBV7-8; size: many; DNA: TGTGCCAGCAGCTGGACTAGCGGGGGGGCCCAAGAGACCCAGTACTTC; CDR3: CASSWTSGGAQETQYF
D: TRBD1; J: TRBJ1-1; V: TRBV4-2; size: many; DNA: TGTGCCAGCAGCCGACGGGACAGACAGTATACTGAAGCTTTCTTT; CDR3: CASSRRDRQYTEAFF
D: NA; J: TRBJ1-5; V: TRBV7-2; size: many; DNA: TGTGCCAGCAGCCACTATAGTCAGGGCTTTCAGCCCCAGCATTTT; CDR3: CASSHYSQGFQPQHF
D: TRBD1; J: TRBJ1-1; V: TRBV7-3; size: NA; DNA: TGTGCCAGCAGCTTAACACCGACAGGGCGTAACACTGAAGCTTTCTTT; CDR3: CASSLTPTGRNTEAFF
D: NA; J: TRBJ2-3; V: TRBV11-2; size: many; DNA: TGTGCCAGCAGTCCCCAGGCAGATACGCAGTATTTT; CDR3: CASSPQADTQYF
D: NA; J: TRBJ1-2; V: TRBV12-3/TRBV12-4; size: NA; DNA: TGTGCCAGCACCCCACAGAGGAGCACTGCCAACTATGGCTACACCTTC; CDR3: CASTPQRSTANYGYTF
D: NA; J: TRBJ2-5; V: TRBV7-6; size: many; DNA: TGTGCCAGCAGCTCCGTACGCCCCGACGCCAGGGGCCCGGAGACCCAGTACTTC; CDR3: CASSSVRPDARGPETQYF
D: NA; J: TRBJ2-3; V: TRBV7-7; size: many; DNA: TGTGCTAGCAGTCGAAGTGGTGGCCGAGATACGCAGTATTTT; CDR3: CASSRSGGRDTQYF
D: NA; J: TRBJ2-2; V: TRBV4-2; size: many; DNA: TGTGCCAGCAGCCAAGGCGACTATATCGGGGAGCTGTTTTTT; CDR3: CASSQGDYIGELFF
D: TRBD2; J: TRBJ2-2; V: TRBV11-2; size: many; DNA: TGTGCCAGCAGCTTACTAGCGGTCACCGGGGAGCTGTTTTTT; CDR3: CASSLLAVTGELFF
D: NA; J: TRBJ2-5; V: TRBV6-2/TRBV6-3; size: many; DNA: TGTGCCAGCAGTTACGGGTCTCATCAAGAGACCCAGTACTTC; CDR3: CASSYGSHQETQYF
D: NA; J: TRBJ1-6; V: TRBV9; size: many; DNA: TGTGCCAGCAGCGTAGGTGCCTCCGAGGGTTCACCCCTCCACTTT; CDR3: CASSVGASEGSPLHF
D: NA; J: TRBJ2-2; V: TRBV12-3/TRBV12-4; size: few; DNA: TGTGCCAGCAGTCAATCTACAGGGACCGGGGAGCTGTTTTTT; CDR3: CASSQSTGTGELFF
D: NA; J: TRBJ1-1; V: TRBV7-2; size: many; DNA: TGTGCCAGCAGCTTGAGAGGACAGCTTGAAGCTTTCTTT; CDR3: CASSLRGQLEAFF
D: NA; J: TRBJ2-1; V: TRBV11-2; size: many; DNA: TGTGCCAGCAGCCGATGGGAACAGGTGTACAATGAGCAGTTCTTC; CDR3: CASSRWEQVYNEQFF